The 25 T cell receptor beta chains below were found in one sample sequenced in a study of persistence of HIV-infected CD4 T cells. These receptors are not linked to any known antigen. An overlapping HIV-1 Gag peptide pool stimulated these cells at roughly 1 ug/peptide/mL. CD4+ T cells upregulating both CD40 ligand and CD69 were sorted as responding cells. Sequencing used immunoSEQ version 4 in survey mode. Profiled with immunoSEQ multiplex PCR; TCRdb holds only in-frame clones, not every one. The data show 20,000 to 25,000 clones, 74% seen once. Source: CD4+ T cells sorted from PBMCs after approximately 19-hour stimulation, taken from a patient who received antiretroviral therapy. The receptor set was obtained from an adult man with HIV who was CMV-seropositive.

The genes are TRBV29-1 and TRBJ2-2, with D possibly matching TRBD2 (6 bases). Trimming shortened V by 4 bases and J by 0 bases, and 9 bases separated the two germline ends. Germline values: CDR1 SQVTM, CDR2 ANQGSEA. The CDR3 covers 14 residues. CDR3 nucleotides: TGCAGCGTTGCCGCGGGGACGAACACCGGGGAGCTGTTTTTT. The encoded protein is CSVAAGTNTGELFF.

The chain carries TRBV6-5 and TRBJ2-3, with D perhaps matching TRBD1 or TRBD2 (5 bases each). The CDR3 sequence is 12 residues long. V lost 6 bases, J lost 12 bases, and 16 bases lay in between. Germline lookup yields CDR1 MNHEY and CDR2 SVGAGI. The CDR3 protein is CASSAGTNLQYF. The CDR3 bases are TGTGCCAGCAGCGCCGGGACCAATCTTCAGTATTTT.

The genes are TRBV19 and TRBJ1-1; 7 bases fit TRBD1. Looked up from germline, CDR1 is LNHDA and CDR2 is SQIVND (reference sequence). The CDR3 is 15 amino acids. V dropped 4 bases and J dropped 9; count of bases not matched to a gene: 14. CDR3 sequence (DNA): TGTGCCAGTAGTAACCAGGACAGGAGGACCAGGAAAGCTTTCTTT. It specifies CASSNQDRRTRKAFF.

The chain links TRBV5-1 to TRBJ1-2, with unresolved D. V was cut by 2 bases and J by 2 bases, with 7 bases left in between. Germline lookup yields CDR1 SGHRS and CDR2 YFSETQ. CDR3 length: 13 residues. The CDR3 DNA follows: TGCGCCAGCAGCTTATTACAGAACTATGGCTACACCTTC. Translated, it gives CASSLLQNYGYTF. The full variable domain, its missing parts supplied by reference TRBV5-1 and TRBJ1-2, is KAGVTQTPRYLIKTRGQQVTLSCSPISGHRSVSWYQQTPGQGLQFLFEYFSETQRNKGNFPGRFSGRQFSNSRSEMNVSTLELGDSALYLCASSLLQNYGYTFGSGTRLTVV.

Only one count was recorded for this clone. The chain combines TRBV19 with TRBJ1-1, with D tentatively TRBD1 (5 bases). V was cut by 6 bases and J by 3 bases, with 17 bases left in between. This CDR3 contains 15 residues. Per germline, CDR1 LNHDA and CDR2 SQIVND (reference sequence). The CDR3 nucleotides read TGTGCCAGTAGATTAGGGTGGGGGTTGGACACTGAAGCTTTCTTT. Its translation: CASRLGWGLDTEAFF.

V and J are TRBV6-5 and TRBJ2-7; D uncertain. The CDR3 sequence is 13 residues long. The V gene lost 6 bases and the J gene lost 2 bases, with 11 bases spanning the gap. Germline CDR1 is MNHEY and CDR2 is SVGAGI. In DNA, the CDR3 is TGTGCCAGCAGAGACGCCCAGACCTACGAGCAGTACTTC. This codes for CASRDAQTYEQYF.

The V gene is TRBV19, the J gene TRBJ2-7; TRBD1 aligns across 10 bases. The CDR3 is made up of 15 amino acids. Germline assignment: CDR1 LNHDA and CDR2 SQIVND (reference sequence). Trimming at V came to 6 bases and at J to 4 bases, leaving 9 bases not matched to a gene. The CDR3 nucleotides read TGTGCCAGTAGCCCGAGGACAGGGGGATTTTACGAGCAGTACTTC. It yields the protein CASSPRTGGFYEQYF. Variable domain in full (rest from reference TRBV19 and TRBJ2-7): DGGITQSPKYLFRKEGQNVTLSCEQNLNHDAMYWYRQDPGQGLRLIYYSQIVNDFQKGDIAEGYSVSREKKESFPLTVTSAQKNPTAFYLCASSPRTGGFYEQYFGPGTRLTVT.

The CDR3 here is CASSSRAGGHSKEQYF. CDR3 nucleotide sequence: TGTGCCAGTAGTTCCCGCGCAGGGGGCCATTCGAAAGAGCAGTACTTC. This chain uses TRBV19 with TRBJ2-7; the match to TRBD1 covers 8 bases. This CDR3 is built from 16 residues. CDR1 and CDR2 (germline): LNHDA, SQIVND (reference sequence). The J segment lost 7 bases and the V segment lost 5 bases, leaving 16 bases of the junction unmatched.

The chain has TRBV5-5 and TRBJ1-2, with D maybe TRBD1 (5 bases). The CDR3 extends over 18 amino acids. V gave up 6 bases and J gave up 0 bases, with 24 bases separating them. Germline V gene data show CDR1 as SGHKS and CDR2 as YYEKEE (reference sequence). CDR3 amino acids: CASMSYDKRGEANYGYTF. The CDR3 coding sequence is TGTGCCAGCATGTCGTACGACAAGAGGGGTGAGGCTAACTATGGCTACACCTTC.

The rearrangement uses TRBV6-5 and TRBJ1-3, with D unclear. CDR3 length: 15 amino acids. Germline loops: CDR1 MNHEY, CDR2 SVGAGI. V was pared by 2 bases and J by 0 bases, with 8 bases between. This CDR3 reads CASSYASSSGNTIYF. The DNA for the CDR3 is TGTGCCAGCAGTTACGCCAGCTCCTCTGGAAACACCATATATTTT.

The rearrangement uses TRBV5-3 and TRBJ2-7; no clear D gene. TRBV5-3 qualifies as an ORF whose function is uncertain. The length of the CDR3 is 14 residues. Trimming took 1 base from V and 4 from J, leaving 12 bases between them. The CDR3 nucleotides read TGTGCCAGAAGCTTGCCGGGCCGCGAGTACGAGCAGTACTTC. Residues: CARSLPGREYEQYF.

The V gene is TRBV5-1, the J gene TRBJ1-1, with 7 bases lining up with TRBD1. Trimming at V came to 1 base and at J to 7 bases, leaving 4 bases not matched to a gene. The V gene's germline CDR1 is SGHRS and CDR2 YFSETQ. CDR3 length equals 13 residues. Here the CDR3 DNA reads TGCGCCAGCAGCTTGCGCCGGGACAGTGAAGCTTTCTTT. Translated, it gives CASSLRRDSEAFF.

This chain joins TRBV2 and TRBJ1-4; tentatively, D is TRBD1 (5 bases). Trimming removed 1 base from V and 10 bases from J, with 10 bases in between. The CDR3 consists of 13 residues. Germline V lookup: CDR1 SNHLY, CDR2 FYNNEI. The chain's CDR3 is CASSEGGVPKLFF. CDR3 nucleotides: TGTGCCAGCAGTGAAGGGGGGGTCCCAAAACTGTTTTTT.

This clone was observed a handful of times. The rearrangement joins TRBV7-2 to TRBJ2-7, with D perhaps matching TRBD1 (6 bases). Germline CDR1 reads SGHTA; CDR2 reads FQGNSA. CDR3 length: 13 amino acids. Trimming took 3 bases from V and 3 from J, leaving 9 bases between them. CDR3 loop: CASSLDRHYEQYF. The DNA of the CDR3 is TGTGCCAGCAGCTTGGACAGACACTACGAGCAGTACTTC. The full variable domain, with the rest looked up from reference TRBV7-2 and TRBJ2-7, is GAGVSQSPSNKVTEKGKDVELRCDPISGHTALYWYRQSLGQGLEFLIYFQGNSAPDKSGLPSDRFSAERTGGSVSTLTIQRTQQEDSAVYLCASSLDRHYEQYFGPGTRLTVT.

The chain combines TRBV5-1 with TRBJ1-1; possible D gene TRBD1, 5 bases. This CDR3 contains 14 residues. V was cut by 2 bases and J by 3 bases, with 11 bases left in between. Germline values: CDR1 SGHRS, CDR2 YFSETQ. CDR3 in amino acids: CASSFGGGDTEAFF. Written as DNA, the CDR3 is TGCGCCAGCAGCTTCGGGGGAGGAGACACTGAAGCTTTCTTT.

The rearrangement joins TRBV7-8 to TRBJ2-7; 8 bases line up with TRBD1. The CDR3 contains 15 residues. Germline-derived CDR1 and CDR2 are SGHVS and FQNEAQ. V shed 1 base and J 2 bases; nucleotides not matched to a gene: 4. CDR3 DNA: TGTGCCAGCAGCTTAGGGCAGGGGGCTACCTACGAGCAGTACTTC. Protein product: CASSLGQGATYEQYF.

The table lists this clone with a few counts. This rearrangement joins TRBV5-8 to TRBJ2-4; D gene ambiguous. The CDR3 is 14 amino acids. Germline V gives CDR1 SGHTS, CDR2 YDEGEE. The V gene lost 1 base and the J gene lost 5 bases, with 10 bases spanning the gap. CDR3 DNA: TGTGCCAGCAGCTTGCTAAAAATTCAAAACATTCAGTACTTC. This gives the protein CASSLLKIQNIQYF.

This clone was recorded only once. The V and J genes are TRBV2 and TRBJ1-1; D perhaps matches TRBD1 (6 bases). The CDR3 sequence is 16 residues long. Germline lookup yields CDR1 SNHLY and CDR2 FYNNEI. V gave up 6 bases and J gave up 4 bases, with 21 bases separating them. The CDR3 sequence: CASSAQAYRASTEAFF. CDR3 nucleotides: TGTGCCAGCAGCGCCCAGGCCTACAGGGCGAGCACTGAAGCTTTCTTT.

The rearrangement joins TRBV7-3 to TRBJ2-2, with 8 bases that match TRBD2. CDR1 and CDR2 (germline): SGHTA, FQGTGA. V dropped 5 bases and J dropped 1; count of bases not matched to a gene: 3. CDR3 size: 15 residues. CDR3 in DNA: TGTGCCAGCAGCCCGACTAGCGTGAACACCGGGGAGCTGTTTTTT. Its translation: CASSPTSVNTGELFF.

In this sample, this clone turned up once. The CDR3 nucleotides are TGCGCCAGCAGCTACTCCGGGACAGGGGGCTCTAGCACAGATACGCAGTATTTT. Amino acid sequence: CASSYSGTGGSSTDTQYF. The chain has TRBV5-1 and TRBJ2-3; 12 bases are shared with TRBD1. CDR1 SGHRS and CDR2 YFSETQ come from the germline V gene. The trim removed 3 bases at V and 0 bases at J, leaving 8 bases unmatched. This CDR3 comprises 18 residues.

In its sample, this clone is medium-sized. CDR3 sequence (DNA): TGTGCCAGCAGCCGGGACAGGGCTTCCTACAATGAGCAGTTCTTC. This gives the protein CASSRDRASYNEQFF. The rearrangement uses TRBV7-7 and TRBJ2-1; 9 nucleotides match TRBD1. This CDR3 spans 15 amino acids. Germline CDR1 and CDR2: SSHAT and FNYEAQ (reference sequence). The V segment lost 5 bases and the J segment 1 base; nucleotides outside the gene matches: 3.

A few counts support this clone. This chain joins TRBV2 and TRBJ2-1; TRBD1 is a possible D gene (7 bases). CDR3 length equals 12 residues. The germline CDR1 and CDR2 sequences are SNHLY and FYNNEI. The V gene lost 5 bases and the J gene lost 15 bases, with 17 bases spanning the gap. In DNA form, the CDR3 reads TGTGCCAGCAGTTCACGGCAGGGGGGCCTGTTCTTC. Protein product: CASSSRQGGLFF.

Concerning this clone itself: At one end the junction does not follow the germline gene, possibly because of a read error. The chain joins TRBV7-9 to TRBJ2-3; D not certain. CDR3 length: 12 residues. Germline CDR1 reads SEHNR; CDR2 reads FQNEAQ (reference sequence). DNA of the CDR3: TGTGCCAGCAGCCCTGACACGATCTCATGGGATTTT. Translating gives CASSPDTISWDF.

V and J are TRBV28 and TRBJ1-4, with D hard to call. V was cut by 6 bases and J by 2 bases, with 7 bases left in between. The CDR3 sequence is 13 residues long. Germline-derived CDR1 and CDR2 are MDHEN and SYDVKM. The CDR3 region is CASSIATNEKLFF. The DNA of the CDR3 is TGTGCCAGCAGCATCGCGACTAATGAAAAACTGTTTTTT.

The CDR3 DNA is TGTGCCAGCAGTTTATCGACACCCCCAGATACGCAGTATTTT. As protein: CASSLSTPPDTQYF. The chain couples TRBV27 to TRBJ2-3, with D unresolved. Trimming took 0 bases from V and 4 from J, leaving 8 bases between them. Germline CDR1 reads MNHEY; CDR2 reads SMNVEV (reference sequence). CDR3 length: 14 residues.